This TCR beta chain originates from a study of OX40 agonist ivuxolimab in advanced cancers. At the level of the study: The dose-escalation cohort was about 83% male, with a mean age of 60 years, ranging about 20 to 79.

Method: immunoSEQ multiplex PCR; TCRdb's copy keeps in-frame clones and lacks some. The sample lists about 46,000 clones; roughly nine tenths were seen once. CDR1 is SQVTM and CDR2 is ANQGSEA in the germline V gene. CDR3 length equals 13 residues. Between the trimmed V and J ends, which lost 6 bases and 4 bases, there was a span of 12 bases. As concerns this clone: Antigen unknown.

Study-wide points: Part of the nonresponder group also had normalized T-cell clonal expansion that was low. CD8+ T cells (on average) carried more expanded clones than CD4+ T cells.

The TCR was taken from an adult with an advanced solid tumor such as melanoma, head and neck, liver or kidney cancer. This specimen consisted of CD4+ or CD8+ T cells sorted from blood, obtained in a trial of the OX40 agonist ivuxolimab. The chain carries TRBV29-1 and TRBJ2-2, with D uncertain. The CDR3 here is CSVVALGTGELFF. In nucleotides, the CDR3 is TGCAGCGTCGTGGCTTTGGGCACCGGGGAGCTGTTTTTT.